This T cell receptor beta chain was recovered during a study of control samples from healthy donors and cancer patients. The CDR3 sequence is 14 residues long. With 0 bases clipped from V and 8 bases from J, the junction kept 4 bases outside the gene matches. Germline V CDR1 and CDR2: SGHRS, YFSETQ. In its sample, this clone was seen a few times. TCRdb keeps only in-frame clones here, not all; method: immunoSEQ multiplex PCR. The repertoire includes about 92,000 clones, around 80% of them detected once, and about 9.2% sits in the top ten. This sequence joins TRBV5-1 and TRBJ1-1, with 10 bases identical to TRBD1. The clonotype was recovered from a woman aged 60 to 75 in good health. Sequenced: blood. The CDR3 coding sequence is TGCGCCAGCAGCTTGGGGACAGGGGGGGCGGAAGCTTTCTTT. Translating gives CASSLGTGGAEAFF.